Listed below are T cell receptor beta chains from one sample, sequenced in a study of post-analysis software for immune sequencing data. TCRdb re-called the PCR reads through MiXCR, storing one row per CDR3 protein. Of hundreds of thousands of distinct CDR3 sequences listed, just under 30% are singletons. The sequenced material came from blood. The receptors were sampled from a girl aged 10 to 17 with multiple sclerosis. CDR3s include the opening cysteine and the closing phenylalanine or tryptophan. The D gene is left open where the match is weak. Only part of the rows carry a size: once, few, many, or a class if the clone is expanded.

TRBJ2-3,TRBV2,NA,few,CASTRDSYTDTQYF,TGTGCCAGCACCCGGGACTCCTACACAGATACGCAGTATTTT
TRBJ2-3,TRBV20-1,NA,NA,CSASGGSQRPYF,TGCAGTGCTTCTGGGGGATCGCAACGTCCGTATTTT
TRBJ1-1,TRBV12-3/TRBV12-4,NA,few,CASSFRGMNTEAFF,TGTGCCAGCAGTTTTCGGGGGATGAACACTGAAGCTTTCTTT
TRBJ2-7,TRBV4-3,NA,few,CASSQDVQGPYEQYF,TGCGCCAGCAGCCAAGATGTGCAGGGACCTTACGAGCAGTACTTC
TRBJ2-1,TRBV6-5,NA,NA,CASSRSGGVINEQFF,TGTGCCAGCAGCCGCTCCGGCGGGGTGATCAATGAGCAGTTCTTC
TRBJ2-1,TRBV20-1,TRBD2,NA,CSARAPPLAGSLLSYNEQFF,TGCAGTGCTAGAGCCCCTCCTCTAGCGGGCTCCTTGTTATCCTACAATGAGCAGTTCTTC
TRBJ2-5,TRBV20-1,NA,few,CSAKGGTETQYF,TGCAGTGCTAAGGGCGGTACAGAGACCCAGTACTTC
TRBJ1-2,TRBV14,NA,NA,CASSQDVRGGYGYTF,TGTGCCAGCAGCCAAGATGTACGGGGAGGCTATGGCTACACCTTC
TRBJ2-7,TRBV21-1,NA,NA,CASSKNPYEQYF,TGTGCCAGCAGCAAGAACCCCTACGAGCAGTACTTC
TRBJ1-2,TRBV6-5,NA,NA,CASRSPAVGYTF,TGTGCCAGCAGATCCCCCGCGGTTGGCTACACCTTC
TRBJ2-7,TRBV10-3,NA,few,CAISAVVGPYEQYF,TGTGCCATCAGTGCGGTTGTAGGCCCCTACGAGCAGTACTTC
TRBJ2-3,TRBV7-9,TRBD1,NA,CASSFQGAITDTQYF,TGTGCCAGCAGCTTTCAGGGGGCGATCACAGATACGCAGTATTTT
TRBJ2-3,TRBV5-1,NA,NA,CASSFNRDLADTQYF,TGCGCCAGCAGCTTTAACAGGGACCTGGCAGATACGCAGTATTTT
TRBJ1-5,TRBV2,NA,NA,CASSQGFAQPQHF,TGTGCCAGCAGCCAGGGTTTCGCTCAGCCCCAGCATTTT
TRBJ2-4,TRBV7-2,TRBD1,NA,CASSRQGAAKNIQYF,TGTGCCAGCAGCCGACAGGGGGCGGCCAAAAACATTCAGTACTTC
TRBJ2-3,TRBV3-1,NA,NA,CASSQDVSVSTDTQYF,TGTGCCAGCAGCCAAGATGTGTCGGTTAGCACAGATACGCAGTATTTT
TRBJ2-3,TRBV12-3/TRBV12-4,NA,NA,CASSLGPLSRYF,TGTGCCAGCAGTCTCGGGCCTCTTTCCCGGTATTTT
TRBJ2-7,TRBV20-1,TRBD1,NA,CSASRDRDPYVEQYF,TGCAGTGCTTCTCGTGACAGGGACCCCTACGTCGAGCAGTACTTC
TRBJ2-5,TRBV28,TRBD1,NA,CASSPIGTAEKETQYF,TGTGCCAGCAGTCCTATCGGGACAGCGGAAAAAGAGACCCAGTACTTC
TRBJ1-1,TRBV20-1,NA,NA,CSAGRGGAGTEAFF,TGCAGTGCTGGACGCGGGGGGGCTGGCACTGAAGCTTTCTTT
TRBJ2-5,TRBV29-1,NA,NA,CSVGFGTNHNEQYF,TGCAGCGTTGGATTTGGGACAAACCACAATGAGCAGTACTTC
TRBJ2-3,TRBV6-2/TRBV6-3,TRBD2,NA,CASSTRTSGPGDTQYF,TGTGCCAGCAGTACCCGGACTAGCGGCCCCGGGGATACGCAGTATTTT
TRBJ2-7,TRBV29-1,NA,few,CSVEDRAEFTYEQYF,TGCAGCGTTGAAGATAGGGCCGAATTCACCTACGAGCAGTACTTC
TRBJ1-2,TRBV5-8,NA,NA,CASSLRRYTF,TGTGCCAGCAGCCTACGTCGGTACACCTTC
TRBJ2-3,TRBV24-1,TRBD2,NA,CATSSAGGPDTQYF,TGTGCCACCAGCTCAGCGGGGGGGCCCGATACGCAGTATTTT
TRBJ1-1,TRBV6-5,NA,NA,CASSTPIGTFF,TGTGCCAGCAGTACGCCGATCGGGACTTTCTTT
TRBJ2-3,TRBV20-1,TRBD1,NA,CSVEVVQGGGDTQYF,TGCAGTGTAGAGGTGGTACAGGGGGGAGGAGATACGCAGTATTTT
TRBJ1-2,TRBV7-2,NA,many,CASSLDFTGYTF,TGTGCCAGCAGCTTAGATTTCACGGGCTACACCTTC
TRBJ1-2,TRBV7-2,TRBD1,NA,CASSLRPGQGAGGYTF,TGTGCCAGCAGCCTCCGCCCGGGACAGGGGGCCGGGGGCTACACCTTC
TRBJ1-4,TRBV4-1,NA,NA,CASSQTGATNEKLFF,TGCGCCAGCAGCCAGACGGGGGCAACTAATGAAAAACTGTTTTTT
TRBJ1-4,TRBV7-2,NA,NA,CASSLAVTGRNEKLFF,TGTGCCAGCAGCCTCGCTGTGACGGGACGTAATGAAAAACTGTTTTTT
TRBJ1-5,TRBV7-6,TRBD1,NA,CASSDRGLGQPQHF,TGTGCCAGCAGCGACAGGGGCTTGGGTCAGCCCCAGCATTTT
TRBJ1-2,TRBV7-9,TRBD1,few,CASSFAGGGRGQFGYGYTF,TGTGCCAGCAGCTTCGCCGGGGGGGGCAGGGGACAGTTCGGCTATGGCTACACCTTC
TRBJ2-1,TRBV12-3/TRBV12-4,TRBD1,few,CASSLGRGTKPEQFF,TGTGCCAGCAGTTTGGGCAGGGGGACGAAGCCTGAGCAGTTCTTC
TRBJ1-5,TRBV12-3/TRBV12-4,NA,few,CASTLGGYSNQPQHF,TGTGCCAGCACCCTGGGAGGGTATAGCAATCAGCCCCAGCATTTT
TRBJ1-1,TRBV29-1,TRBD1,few,CSVHQGTGWNTEAFF,TGCAGCGTCCACCAGGGGACAGGGTGGAACACTGAAGCTTTCTTT
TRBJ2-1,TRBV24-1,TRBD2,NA,CATSDRGLAGVSYNEQFF,TGTGCCACCAGTGATCGAGGACTAGCGGGAGTGTCCTACAATGAGCAGTTCTTC
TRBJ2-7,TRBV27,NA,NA,CASSPLRPDIHEQYF,TGTGCCAGCAGTCCACTGAGACCCGACATCCACGAGCAGTACTTC
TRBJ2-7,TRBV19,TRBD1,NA,CATKPGQGVHEQYF,TGTGCCACAAAACCGGGACAGGGGGTCCACGAGCAGTACTTC
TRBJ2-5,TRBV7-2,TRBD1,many,CASSPGGTQYF,TGTGCCAGCAGCCCAGGGGGGACCCAGTACTTC
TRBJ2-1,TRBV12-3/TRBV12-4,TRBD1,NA,CASNPPDRGPYNEQFF,TGTGCCAGCAACCCCCCGGACAGGGGCCCCTACAACGAGCAGTTCTTC
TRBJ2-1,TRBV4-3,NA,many,CASSQGPVSSEQFF,TGCGCCAGCAGCCAAGGTCCGGTTAGCAGTGAGCAGTTCTTC
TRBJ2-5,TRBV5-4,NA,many,CASSLEGGTQYF,TGTGCCAGCAGCTTAGAGGGGGGGACCCAGTACTTC
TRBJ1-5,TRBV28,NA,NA,CASNRPGGHQPQHF,TGTGCCAGCAACCGCCCGGGAGGGCATCAGCCCCAGCATTTT
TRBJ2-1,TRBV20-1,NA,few,CSARDLDNEQFF,TGCAGTGCTAGAGATCTCGACAATGAGCAGTTCTTC
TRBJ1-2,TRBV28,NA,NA,CASSLTGLGSNYGYTF,TGTGCCAGCAGTTTAACAGGACTGGGCAGTAACTATGGCTACACCTTC
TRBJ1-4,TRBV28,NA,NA,CASSTPGYREKLFF,TGTGCCAGCAGCACCCCCGGGTATCGGGAAAAACTGTTTTTT
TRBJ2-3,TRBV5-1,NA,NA,CASSPEGGAPDTQYF,TGCGCCAGCAGCCCTGAGGGGGGAGCCCCAGATACGCAGTATTTT
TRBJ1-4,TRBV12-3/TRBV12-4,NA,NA,CASSLVTWGTNEKLFF,TGTGCCAGCAGTTTGGTGACCTGGGGGACTAATGAAAAACTGTTTTTT
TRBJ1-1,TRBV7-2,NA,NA,CASSYLQGHTEAFF,TGTGCCAGCAGCTACCTACAGGGTCACACTGAAGCTTTCTTT
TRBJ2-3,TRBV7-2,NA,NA,CASSLQAAGADTQYF,TGTGCCAGCAGCTTGCAGGCTGCAGGGGCTGATACGCAGTATTTT